There are a few counts of the clone carrying this T cell receptor (beta chain). The length of the CDR3 is 14 residues. Trimming took off 6 bases at V and 7 bases at J, with 16 bases between the two ends. The authors made cDNA by 5'RACE with 10-nucleotide random UMIs. TCRdb independently ran MiXCR on the 5' RACE reads; one entry per CDR3 protein. The repertoire holds around 100,000 distinct CDR3 sequences, with approximately 10% as singletons. These data belong to a study of neurological immune-mediated disorders. Indicated time point: longitudinal time-point 3. Libraries used 2 million unsorted PBMCs kept frozen in RNAlater.

Material for sequencing was PBMCs. The receptor was isolated from a female donor with HTLV-1-associated myelopathy (HAM/TSP). The V and J genes are TRBV12-3 or TRBV12-4 and TRBJ2-1; either TRBD1 or TRBD2 may fit D (5 bases each). This CDR3 reads CASSPRTPGNEQFF. CDR3 DNA: TGTGCCAGCAGCCCTAGGACACCGGGGAATGAGCAGTTCTTC.